The rows below give T cell receptor beta chains drawn from one sample of a study of blood T cell repertoires in COVID-19. Generated by immunoSEQ multiplex PCR, the TCRdb table keeps only in-frame clones and is missing some. The sample has 170,000 or so clones, approximately 80% seen once. Source material: peripheral blood. The receptors shown here come from a human donor in a cohort sampled during active COVID-19. Each CDR3 is given with its conserved first and last residue. Fields, in order: J gene, clone size, V gene, D gene, CDR3 protein, CDR3 DNA. D genes are given only for firm matches. Where a row states a size, it is once, few, many or the class of an expanded clone; other rows omit it.

>TRBJ2-5|-|TRBV6-5|-
CASRGAGVGGETQYF
TGTGCCAGCAGGGGGGCGGGGGTCGGTGGAGAGACCCAGTACTTC
>TRBJ2-7|once|TRBV19|TRBD1
CASSFRDRPTYEQYF
TGTGCCAGTAGTTTCCGGGACAGACCAACCTACGAGCAGTACTTC
>TRBJ1-1|once|TRBV6-5|-
CASSYSGQGSNTEAFF
TGTGCCAGCAGTTACTCGGGGCAGGGATCGAACACTGAAGCTTTCTTT
>TRBJ2-5|-|TRBV9|-
CASSPLGGLQETQYF
TGTGCCAGCAGCCCCCTGGGGGGTCTCCAAGAGACCCAGTACTTC
>TRBJ1-5|-|TRBV3-1/TRBV3-2|-
CASSQGGLQPQHF
TGTGCCAGCAGCCAAGGAGGGTTGCAGCCCCAGCATTTT
>TRBJ2-7|-|TRBV7-2|TRBD2
CASSVSGGYSYEQYF
TGTGCCAGCAGCGTTAGCGGGGGCTACTCCTACGAGCAGTACTTC
>TRBJ1-5|-|TRBV4-2|-
CASSQELTGGNQPQHF
TGTGCCAGCAGCCAAGAGCTGACAGGTGGCAATCAGCCCCAGCATTTT
>TRBJ2-3|-|TRBV4-3|TRBD1
CASSQEGTGVKDTQYF
TGCGCCAGCAGCCAAGAAGGGACAGGGGTAAAAGATACGCAGTATTTT
>TRBJ2-5|-|TRBV29-1|TRBD2
CSVAGGGDAGETQYF
TGCAGCGTTGCAGGTGGGGGGGACGCAGGGGAGACCCAGTACTTC
>TRBJ2-1|-|TRBV6-2/TRBV6-3|TRBD1
CASSSSVRDRASFF
TGTGCCAGCAGTTCTTCAGTTAGGGACAGAGCATCGTTCTTC
>TRBJ1-1|-|TRBV6-2/TRBV6-3|-
CASSLRVSTEAFF
TGTGCCAGCAGCCTGAGGGTAAGCACTGAAGCTTTCTTT
>TRBJ2-7|-|TRBV6-5|TRBD1
CASSRDSVPREQYF
TGTGCCAGCAGCCGGGACAGCGTCCCTCGGGAGCAGTACTTC
>TRBJ2-7|-|TRBV19|TRBD1
CASRGTGEKYEQYF
TGTGCCAGTAGGGGGACAGGGGAGAAGTACGAGCAGTACTTC
>TRBJ2-4|-|TRBV28|-
CASSLFVNIQYF
TGTGCCAGCAGTTTATTCGTAAACATTCAGTACTTC
>TRBJ1-1|-|TRBV23-1|TRBD1
CASSRTGGGPDTEAFF
TGCGCCAGCAGTCGAACAGGGGGAGGTCCTGATACTGAAGCTTTCTTT
>TRBJ2-7|-|TRBV7-2|TRBD2
CASSLGLAGAYEQYF
TGTGCCAGCAGCTTAGGACTAGCGGGAGCTTACGAGCAGTACTTC
>TRBJ2-2|-|TRBV12-5|-
CASGLVLPGNTGELFF
TGTGCTAGTGGTTTGGTACTTCCAGGAAACACCGGGGAGCTGTTTTTT
>TRBJ2-7|-|TRBV28|-
CASRPSTYEQYF
TGTGCCAGCAGACCGTCTACCTACGAGCAGTACTTC
>TRBJ1-6|-|TRBV7-9|TRBD1
CASTLQGGNNSPLHF
TGTGCCAGCACCCTACAGGGGGGTAACAATTCACCCCTCCACTTT
>TRBJ2-6|-|TRBV28|-
CASRTTGHGANVLTF
TGTGCCAGCAGAACTACAGGGCATGGGGCCAACGTCCTGACTTTC
>TRBJ2-7|-|TRBV6-5|-
CASSLSTAAYEQYF
TGTGCCAGCAGTTTATCGACAGCCGCCTACGAGCAGTACTTC
>TRBJ2-2|few|TRBV23-1|-
CASSWRAGIGTGELFF
TGCGCCAGCTCCTGGAGGGCAGGGATTGGCACCGGGGAGCTGTTTTTT
>TRBJ1-2|-|TRBV7-9|-
CASSSDTRANYGYTF
TGTGCCAGCAGCTCAGATACCAGGGCTAACTATGGCTACACCTTC
>TRBJ2-7|few|TRBV7-9|-
CASTDGLLYEQYF
TGTGCCAGCACCGACGGACTTCTCTACGAGCAGTACTTC
>TRBJ2-1|-|TRBV3-1/TRBV3-2|-
CASSQDPGDEQFF
TGTGCCAGCAGCCAGGATCCAGGGGATGAGCAGTTCTTC
>TRBJ1-4|few|TRBV7-6|-
CASSQSSFNEKLFF
TGTGCCAGCAGCCAGTCTAGTTTTAATGAAAAACTGTTTTTT
>TRBJ2-7|-|TRBV5-1|TRBD2
CASSLDTGGLYEQYF
TGCGCCAGCAGCTTGGATACGGGAGGGCTCTACGAGCAGTACTTC
>TRBJ1-3|few|TRBV20-1|-
CSASDSSGNTIYF
TGCAGTGCTAGTGACTCCTCTGGAAACACCATATATTTT
>TRBJ2-2|-|TRBV24-1|-
CATSDFPGRPNTGELFF
TGTGCCACCAGTGATTTCCCGGGGAGGCCGAACACCGGGGAGCTGTTTTTT
>TRBJ2-1|-|TRBV7-2|-
CASSFASRGGDEQFF
TGTGCCAGCAGCTTCGCGAGCCGCGGCGGCGATGAGCAGTTCTTC
>TRBJ1-5|few|TRBV3-1/TRBV3-2|TRBD1
CASSQGQGGNQPQHF
TGTGCCAGCAGCCAAGGACAGGGGGGCAATCAGCCCCAGCATTTT
>TRBJ2-7|-|TRBV5-6|-
CASTIGRGYEQYF
TGTGCCAGCACCATTGGCAGGGGCTACGAGCAGTACTTC
>TRBJ1-2|-|TRBV5-4|-
CASSSRDTGGTF
TGTGCCAGCAGCAGCCGGGACACAGGCGGGACCTTC
>TRBJ1-6|once|TRBV5-6|TRBD1
CASRTMGQINSPLHF
TGTGCCAGCAGGACTATGGGACAGATTAATTCACCCCTCCACTTT
>TRBJ2-7|-|TRBV18|-
CASSATRTGSYEQYF
TGTGCCAGCTCCGCGACCCGGACGGGATCCTACGAGCAGTACTTC
>TRBJ1-3|-|TRBV28|-
CASSPDSQRVTIYF
TGTGCCAGCAGCCCCGACAGCCAGCGAGTCACCATATATTTT
>TRBJ2-7|-|TRBV4-2|TRBD1
CASSQGRDSSYEQYF
TGTGCCAGCAGCCAAGGCAGGGACAGCTCCTACGAGCAGTACTTC
>TRBJ2-1|-|TRBV5-4|-
CASSLVGQGYNEQFF
TGTGCCAGCAGCTTGGTGGGACAAGGCTACAATGAGCAGTTCTTC
>TRBJ2-7|few|TRBV5-3|TRBD1
CARSSAGTGVGEQYF
TGTGCCAGAAGCTCAGCCGGGACAGGGGTGGGCGAGCAGTACTTC
>TRBJ1-3|-|TRBV7-3|-
CASSPGGSRSGNTIYF
TGTGCCAGCAGTCCGGGGGGAAGCCGCTCTGGAAACACCATATATTTT
>TRBJ1-1|-|TRBV11-2|TRBD1
CASSLTDRVGEAFF
TGTGCCAGCAGCTTGACGGACAGGGTCGGAGAAGCTTTCTTT
>TRBJ1-2|once|TRBV27|-
CASSARGGYGYTF
TGTGCCAGCAGTGCCCGGGGGGGGTATGGCTACACCTTC
>TRBJ1-2|-|TRBV4-2|-
CASSQDLGVAGYGYTF
TGTGCCAGCAGCCAAGATCTTGGGGTGGCGGGCTATGGCTACACCTTC
>TRBJ2-7|-|TRBV5-8|TRBD1
CASSLGQGSGEQYF
TGTGCCAGCAGCCTAGGACAGGGGAGTGGCGAGCAGTACTTC
>TRBJ1-3|-|TRBV4-2|-
CASSQDFGGMGNTIYF
TGTGCCAGCAGCCAAGATTTTGGAGGGATGGGAAACACCATATATTTT
>TRBJ2-1|-|TRBV5-6|TRBD1
CASSWGQSSYNEQFF
TGTGCCAGCAGCTGGGGACAGTCCTCCTACAATGAGCAGTTCTTC
>TRBJ1-4|-|TRBV2|-
CASTPSMGGGTEKLFF
TGTGCCAGCACCCCCTCGATGGGAGGGGGGACTGAAAAACTGTTTTTT
>TRBJ2-1|once|TRBV2|-
CASSGQGSSYNEQFF
TGTGCCAGCAGTGGGCAGGGGAGCTCCTACAATGAGCAGTTCTTC
>TRBJ1-5|-|TRBV19|-
CASKRQACQPQHF
TGTGCCAGTAAGAGACAGGCTTGTCAGCCCCAGCATTTT
>TRBJ2-5|-|TRBV24-1|-
CATSEGAEETQYF
TGTGCCACCAGTGAAGGGGCAGAGGAGACCCAGTACTTC
>TRBJ2-7|-|TRBV27|TRBD2
CASSPSLAGTHEQYF
TGTGCCAGCAGTCCGAGCCTAGCGGGAACCCACGAGCAGTACTTC
>TRBJ1-4|-|TRBV21-1|-
CASSKEGRSEKLFF
TGTGCCAGCAGCAAGGAGGGGCGGAGCGAAAAACTGTTTTTT
>TRBJ2-7|few|TRBV6-2/TRBV6-3|-
CASSPGTGNSYEQYF
TGTGCCAGCAGCCCCGGTACAGGGAACTCCTACGAGCAGTACTTC
>TRBJ1-6|-|TRBV30|TRBD1
CAPPQGGCSPLHF
TGTGCTCCCCCTCAAGGGGGCTGTTCACCCCTCCACTTT